These T cell receptor beta chains were read from a single sample in a study of cytomegalovirus exposure and HLA in healthy donors. Libraries were prepared by immunoSEQ multiplex PCR; TCRdb keeps only in-frame clonotypes and omits some of them. There are roughly 180,000 clones in the sample; 77% occur only once, and roughly 3.5% lies in the top ten. The sample taken for sequencing was PBMCs. The receptors were sampled from a woman aged 55-70 years in good health and CMV-seropositive. The CDR3 runs from the conserved cysteine through the conserved F or W. A D gene is named only where the DNA matches it firmly. Size is stated for part of the rows, as once, few or many counts, or as a class when the clone is expanded.

v_gene	j_gene	abundance	d_gene	CDR3aa	CDR3nt
TRBV4-2	TRBJ2-1	.	TRBD2	CASSQRGAGVGYEQFF	TGTGCCAGCAGCCAAAGGGGTGCGGGAGTGGGATATGAGCAGTTCTTC
TRBV7-2	TRBJ1-5	.	.	CASSLSGEVLRNQPQHF	TGTGCCAGCAGCCTATCTGGAGAAGTCCTGAGAAATCAGCCCCAGCATTTT
TRBV7-9	TRBJ2-3	.	.	CASGGNTDTQYF	TGTGCCAGCGGGGGGAACACAGATACGCAGTATTTT
TRBV28	TRBJ1-1	.	.	CASRARQRINTEAFF	TGTGCCAGCAGGGCCAGACAGAGAATAAACACTGAAGCTTTCTTT
TRBV11-3	TRBJ2-7	.	.	CASSLEGTGSYEQYF	TGTGCCAGCAGCTTAGAGGGTACAGGGAGTTACGAGCAGTACTTC
TRBV6-6	TRBJ1-4	.	TRBD1	CASSYEGTGTEKLFF	TGTGCCAGCAGTTATGAGGGGACAGGGACTGAAAAACTGTTTTTT
TRBV7-6	TRBJ1-4	.	TRBD1	CASSITGGEKLFF	TGTGCCAGCAGCATTACAGGGGGTGAAAAACTGTTTTTT
TRBV10-3	TRBJ1-1	once	.	CAISESRNTEAFF	TGTGCCATCAGTGAGTCGCGGAACACTGAAGCTTTCTTT
TRBV27	TRBJ2-7	.	TRBD2	CASSSSGGDSTLYEQYF	TGTGCCAGCAGCAGTTCGGGGGGAGACAGCACTCTTTACGAGCAGTACTTC
TRBV28	TRBJ1-1	.	.	CASSFVSARGTEAFF	TGTGCCAGCAGTTTCGTCTCGGCCAGGGGCACTGAAGCTTTCTTT
TRBV2	TRBJ1-4	.	.	CASSGGVWEKLFF	TGTGCCAGCAGTGGGGGGGTATGGGAAAAACTGTTTTTT
TRBV6-4	TRBJ2-2	few	TRBD2	CASSVNSGRGPGELFF	TGTGCCAGCAGTGTAAACAGCGGGAGGGGCCCCGGGGAGCTGTTTTTT
TRBV6-1	TRBJ2-1	.	.	CASSERLGSSYNEQFF	TGTGCCAGCAGTGAAAGACTGGGGAGCTCCTACAATGAGCAGTTCTTC
TRBV19	TRBJ2-3	.	TRBD2	CASSPPSGGSDTQYF	TGTGCCAGTAGTCCTCCTAGCGGGGGTTCAGATACGCAGTATTTT
TRBV18	TRBJ1-2	.	TRBD1	CASSPQNRGSGYTF	TGTGCCAGCTCACCACAGAACAGGGGATCCGGCTACACCTTC
TRBV14	TRBJ1-1	.	.	CASSFGRLNTEAFF	TGTGCCAGCAGCTTTGGCAGGCTGAACACTGAAGCTTTCTTT
TRBV11-2	TRBJ2-5	.	TRBD2	CASSLTSGGQIQETQYF	TGTGCCAGCAGCTTAACTAGCGGGGGGCAAATCCAAGAGACCCAGTACTTC
TRBV5-8	TRBJ1-5	.	.	CASSRRLDQPQHF	TGTGCCAGCAGTCGGCGACTTGACCAGCCCCAGCATTTT
TRBV7-2	TRBJ2-7	.	TRBD2	CASRQAGGSYEQYF	TGTGCCAGCAGGCAAGCGGGAGGATCCTACGAGCAGTACTTC
TRBV2	TRBJ2-5	.	.	CASSGQSQETQYF	TGTGCCAGCAGTGGTCAGTCCCAAGAGACCCAGTACTTC
TRBV5-6	TRBJ2-7	.	.	CASSLRAGVRYEQYF	TGTGCCAGCAGCTTGAGGGCAGGGGTTCGATACGAGCAGTACTTC
TRBV4-1	TRBJ2-5	.	.	CASSQVGVGETQYF	TGCGCCAGCAGCCAAGTCGGGGTTGGAGAGACCCAGTACTTC
TRBV28	TRBJ1-1	.	.	CASSFRGSTEAFF	TGTGCCAGCAGTTTTCGAGGGAGCACTGAAGCTTTCTTT
TRBV5-1	TRBJ2-3	.	TRBD2	CASSLGGAGGGQYF	TGCGCCAGCAGCTTGGGAGGTGCGGGAGGTGGGCAGTATTTT
TRBV19	TRBJ2-1	.	.	CASSMQGSFGNEQFF	TGTGCCAGTAGTATGCAGGGTAGCTTCGGGAATGAGCAGTTCTTC
TRBV9	TRBJ2-5	.	TRBD2	CASSVDGRARETQYF	TGTGCCAGCAGCGTAGACGGGAGGGCCCGGGAGACCCAGTACTTC
TRBV7-2	TRBJ2-7	once	.	CASSLGGTATNEQYF	TGTGCCAGCAGCTTAGGCGGGACAGCCACCAACGAGCAGTACTTC
TRBV5-1	TRBJ2-7	.	.	CASSPRQENEQYF	TGCGCCAGCAGCCCCCGACAGGAGAACGAGCAGTACTTC
TRBV15	TRBJ1-6	.	TRBD1	CATEQGMNSPLHF	TGTGCCACCGAACAGGGGATGAATTCACCCCTCCACTTT
TRBV25-1	TRBJ2-1	once	.	CASSDVGRGSYNEQFF	TGTGCCAGCAGTGATGTCGGCAGGGGTTCCTACAATGAGCAGTTCTTC
TRBV2	TRBJ2-3	.	.	CASSEQRIMSTDTQYF	TGTGCCAGCAGTGAGCAGCGGATAATGAGCACAGATACGCAGTATTTT
TRBV5-1	TRBJ2-7	.	TRBD1	CASRPGTGNYEQYF	TGCGCCAGCAGACCCGGGACAGGGAACTACGAGCAGTACTTC
TRBV6-1	TRBJ1-2	.	TRBD1	CASTGQGLANYGYTF	TGTGCCAGCACCGGACAGGGATTAGCTAACTATGGCTACACCTTC
TRBV5-6	TRBJ2-2	.	.	CASSLFLLGRGHTGELFF	TGTGCCAGCAGCTTGTTTCTCTTAGGGCGGGGTCACACCGGGGAGCTGTTTTTT
TRBV5-4	TRBJ1-3	.	.	CASSLMPGTGNTIYF	TGTGCCAGCAGCTTGATGCCGGGGACTGGAAACACCATATATTTT
TRBV6-1	TRBJ2-7	.	TRBD1	CASSEAGTGVYEQYF	TGTGCCAGCAGTGAGGCCGGGACAGGGGTCTACGAGCAGTACTTC
TRBV5-1	TRBJ2-1	.	.	CASSSGESYNEQFF	TGCGCCAGCAGCTCCGGGGAGTCCTACAATGAGCAGTTCTTC
TRBV6-1	TRBJ2-5	.	TRBD1	CASHRGQAETQYF	TGTGCCAGTCACAGGGGGCAGGCGGAGACCCAGTACTTC
TRBV7-3	TRBJ2-2	.	.	CASSLQTTSGELFF	TGTGCCAGCAGCTTACAAACAACGTCCGGGGAGCTGTTTTTT
TRBV27	TRBJ2-5	few	TRBD1	CASSLRQGAGETQYF	TGTGCCAGCAGTCTCCGACAGGGGGCAGGGGAGACCCAGTACTTC
TRBV5-1	TRBJ2-1	.	TRBD1	CASSPGPGQNNNEQFF	TGCGCCAGCAGCCCGGGCCCGGGACAGAATAACAATGAGCAGTTCTTC
TRBV5-6	TRBJ2-1	once	.	CASSRPGERANEQFF	TGTGCCAGCAGTCGACCCGGGGAGCGGGCCAATGAGCAGTTCTTC
TRBV15	TRBJ2-7	.	TRBD2	CATSKEREGHYEQYF	TGTGCCACCAGCAAAGAGCGGGAGGGCCACTACGAGCAGTACTTC
TRBV4-2	TRBJ2-7	.	TRBD2	CASSQVGGGAYEQYF	TGTGCCAGCAGCCAAGTGGGCGGGGGTGCCTACGAGCAGTACTTC
TRBV7-2	TRBJ2-7	.	TRBD1	CASSLEGQGAGWYF	TGTGCCAGCAGCTTAGAGGGACAGGGGGCAGGTTGGTACTTC
TRBV6-1	TRBJ1-2	few	.	CASSRGYYGYTF	TGTGCCAGCAGCAGGGGTTACTATGGCTACACCTTC
TRBV7-9	TRBJ2-7	.	.	CSSSLVAGPPPWEQYF	TGTTCCAGCAGCTTAGTCGCAGGGCCCCCTCCTTGGGAGCAGTACTTC
TRBV4-3	TRBJ2-5	.	.	CASSQGGVQETQYF	TGCGCCAGCAGCCAGGGCGGGGTCCAAGAGACCCAGTACTTC
TRBV4-1	TRBJ2-7	few	TRBD1	CASSQGVPGQGGLDEQYF	TGCGCCAGCAGCCAAGGCGTTCCGGGACAGGGTGGACTCGACGAGCAGTACTTC
TRBV7-9	TRBJ2-3	.	TRBD2	CASSSGLVGWDTQYF	TGTGCCAGCAGCTCCGGACTAGTGGGCTGGGATACGCAGTATTTT
TRBV30	TRBJ2-1	.	.	CARSLRGDEQFF	TGTGCCCGAAGCCTTAGGGGCGATGAGCAGTTCTTC